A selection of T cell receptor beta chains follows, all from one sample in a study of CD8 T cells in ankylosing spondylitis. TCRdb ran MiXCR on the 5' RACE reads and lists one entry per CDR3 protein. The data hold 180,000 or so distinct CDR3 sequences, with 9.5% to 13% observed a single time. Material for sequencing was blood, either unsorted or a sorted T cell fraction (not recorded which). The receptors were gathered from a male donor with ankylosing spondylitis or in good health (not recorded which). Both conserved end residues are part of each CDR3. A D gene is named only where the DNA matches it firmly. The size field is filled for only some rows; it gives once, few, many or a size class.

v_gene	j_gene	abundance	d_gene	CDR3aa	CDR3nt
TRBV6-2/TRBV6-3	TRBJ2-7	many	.	CASSTSGEQYF	TGTGCCAGCAGTACCTCGGGCGAGCAGTACTTC
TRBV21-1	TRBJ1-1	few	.	CASRDRMNTEAFF	TGTGCCAGCCGGGACAGGATGAACACTGAAGCTTTCTTT
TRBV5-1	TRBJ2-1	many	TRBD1	CASSLGQGYNEQFF	TGCGCCAGCAGCTTGGGACAGGGTTACAATGAGCAGTTCTTC
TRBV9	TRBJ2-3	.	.	CASSVDIDTQYF	TGTGCCAGCAGCGTAGATATAGATACGCAGTATTTT
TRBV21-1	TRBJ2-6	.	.	CASFRPGATGANVLTF	TGTGCCAGTTTCCGACCCGGGGCTACTGGGGCCAACGTCCTGACTTTC
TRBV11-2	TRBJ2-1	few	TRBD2	CASSLGTGRGRRDVYNEQFF	TGTGCCAGCAGCCTAGGGACGGGGCGCGGGAGGAGAGATGTGTACAATGAGCAGTTCTTC
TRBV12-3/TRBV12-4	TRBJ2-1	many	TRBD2	CASSWETSVANEQFF	TGTGCCAGCAGTTGGGAGACTAGCGTAGCCAATGAGCAGTTCTTC
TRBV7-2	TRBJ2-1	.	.	CASIPTGTSSYNEQFF	TGTGCCAGCATCCCTACCGGGACCAGCTCCTACAATGAGCAGTTCTTC
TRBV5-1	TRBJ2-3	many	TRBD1	CASSPRTGDTDTQYF	TGCGCCAGCAGCCCACGGACAGGGGACACAGATACGCAGTATTTT
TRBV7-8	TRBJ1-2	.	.	CASSLEGLRTAYYGYTF	TGTGCCAGCAGCTTAGAGGGCCTACGGACAGCTTACTATGGCTACACCTTC
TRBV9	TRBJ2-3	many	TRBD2	CASSVGLAIIDTQYF	TGTGCCAGCAGCGTGGGACTAGCGATTATCGATACGCAGTATTTT
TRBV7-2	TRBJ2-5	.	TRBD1	CASNEDREKTQYF	TGTGCCAGCAACGAGGACAGGGAAAAGACCCAGTACTTC
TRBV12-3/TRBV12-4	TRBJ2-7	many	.	CASSFWMEEQYF	TGTGCCAGCAGTTTTTGGATGGAGGAGCAGTACTTC
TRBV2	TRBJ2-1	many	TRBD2	CASHSGGPPYNEQFF	TGTGCCAGCCATAGCGGGGGGCCTCCCTACAATGAGCAGTTCTTC
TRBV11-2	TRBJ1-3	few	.	CASSPVSSGNTIYF	TGTGCCAGCAGCCCCGTGTCCTCTGGAAACACCATATATTTT
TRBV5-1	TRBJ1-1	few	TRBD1	CASSWGQGILEAFF	TGCGCCAGCAGCTGGGGACAGGGCATCTTAGAAGCTTTCTTT
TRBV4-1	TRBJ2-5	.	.	CASSQMGKETQYF	TGCGCCAGCAGCCAAATGGGGAAAGAGACCCAGTACTTC